A single sample is the source of the 10 T cell receptor beta chains below, sequenced in a study of OX40 agonist ivuxolimab in advanced cancers. Sequencing used immunoSEQ multiplex PCR; TCRdb keeps in-frame clones, though not all of them. The table records 55,000 to 65,000 clones, approximately 90% of them present only once. This material consisted of CD4+ or CD8+ T cells sorted from blood, taken in a trial of the OX40 agonist ivuxolimab. The receptors shown here come from an adult with an advanced solid tumor such as melanoma, head and neck, liver or kidney cancer.

The chain recombines TRBV9 with TRBJ2-1; 10 bases fit TRBD2. CDR3 length: 18 amino acids. J lost 0 bases, V lost 3 bases, and 9 bases had no gene match. CDR1 and CDR2 from the germline V gene are SGDLS and YYNGEE. CDR3 sequence (DNA): TGTGCCAGCAGCGGCCGCATAGCGGGAGGCCGCTCCTACAATGAGCAGTTCTTC. Amino acid sequence: CASSGRIAGGRSYNEQFF.

The chain carries TRBV28 and TRBJ2-5; 12 nucleotides align to TRBD2. The CDR3 is 16 amino acids. V lost 5 bases, J lost 6 bases, and 10 bases stayed unmatched. CDR1 and CDR2 (germline): MDHEN, SYDVKM. CDR3: CASSPLAGGLLQTQYF. CDR3 nucleotide sequence: TGTGCCAGCAGTCCACTAGCGGGGGGCCTCCTACAGACCCAGTACTTC.

CDR3 residues: CASTPSLAAAYGYTF. CDR3 bases: TGTGCCAGTACCCCTTCTTTGGCGGCTGCCTATGGCTACACCTTC. The chain links TRBV19 to TRBJ1-2; no reliable D call. The V end was cut by 7 bases, the J end by 4 bases, with 19 bases between. The V gene's germline CDR1 is LNHDA and CDR2 SQIVND (reference sequence). CDR3 length: 15 residues.

This chain joins TRBV28 and TRBJ2-5; possibly TRBD2 for D (5 bases). The CDR3 length is 14 residues. V was pared by 2 bases and J by 4 bases, with 11 bases between. Germline V lookup: CDR1 MDHEN, CDR2 SYDVKM. CDR3: CASSLRRAIETQYF. For the CDR3, the DNA is TGTGCCAGCAGTTTAAGGCGGGCAATAGAGACCCAGTACTTC.

This chain uses TRBV11-2 with TRBJ1-1, with D maybe TRBD1 (5 bases). The CDR3 is made up of 12 amino acids. The V gene's germline CDR1 is SGHAT and CDR2 FQNNGV. Trimming took 5 bases from V and 3 from J, leaving 7 bases between them. CDR3 DNA sequence: TGTGCCAGCAGCGAAGGGGACACTGAAGCTTTCTTT. Translating gives CASSEGDTEAFF.

The V and J genes are TRBV6-1 and TRBJ1-3; the match to TRBD1 covers 9 bases. There are 16 residues in the CDR3. Trimming cost V 3 bases and J 0 bases; bases outside gene matches: 3. Germline-derived CDR1 and CDR2 are MNHNS and SASEGT. CDR3 DNA sequence: TGTGCCAGCAGTGAGGACAGGGGCTACTCTGGAAACACCATATATTTT. Amino acids: CASSEDRGYSGNTIYF.

V gene TRBV4-1 combines with J gene TRBJ1-4; no clear D gene. The CDR3 has 15 residues. CDR1 is MGHRA, CDR2 YSYEKL, per germline. Trimming took 2 bases from V and 0 from J, leaving 7 bases between them. The CDR3 reads CASSQRSATNEKLFF. Here the CDR3 DNA reads TGCGCCAGCAGCCAACGGAGCGCAACTAATGAAAAACTGTTTTTT.

The J gene is TRBJ1-3, the V gene TRBV27; D is unresolved. This CDR3 is built from 16 residues. The germline V gene has CDR1 MNHEY and CDR2 SMNVEV (reference sequence). Between the trimmed V and J ends, which lost 6 bases and 4 bases, there was a span of 19 bases. The chain's CDR3 is CASRLEPERSGNTIYF. The CDR3 DNA reads TGTGCCAGCAGGTTGGAGCCGGAGCGCTCAGGAAACACCATATATTTT.

The V and J genes are TRBV11-3 and TRBJ2-1; D unresolved. Germline assignment: CDR1 SGHNT and CDR2 YENEEA. V lost 6 bases to trimming and J lost 10 bases, with 13 bases between them. The CDR3 consists of 12 residues. CDR3 nucleotides: TGTGCCAGCAGTCCCGGAAGTGGGGAGCAGTTCTTC. The encoded protein is CASSPGSGEQFF.

The rearrangement uses TRBV5-8 and TRBJ2-1, with 10 nucleotides matching TRBD2. V shed 1 base and J 9 bases; nucleotides not matched to a gene: 16. From germline, CDR1 is SGHTS and CDR2 YDEGEE. CDR3 length: 18 residues. This chain's CDR3 is CASSLSSWASGGLIEQFF. CDR3 coding DNA: TGTGCCAGCAGCTTGTCGTCTTGGGCTAGCGGGGGACTAATTGAGCAGTTCTTC.